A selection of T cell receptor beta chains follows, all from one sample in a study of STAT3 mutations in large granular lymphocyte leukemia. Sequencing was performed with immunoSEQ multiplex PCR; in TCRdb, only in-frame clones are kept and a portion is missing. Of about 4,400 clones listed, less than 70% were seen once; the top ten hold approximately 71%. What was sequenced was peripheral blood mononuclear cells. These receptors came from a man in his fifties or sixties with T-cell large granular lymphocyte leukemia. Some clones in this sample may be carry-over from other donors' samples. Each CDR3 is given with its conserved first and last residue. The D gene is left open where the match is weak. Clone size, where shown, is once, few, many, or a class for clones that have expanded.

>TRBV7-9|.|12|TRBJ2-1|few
TGTGCCAGCAGCTTTCGGCTTCCTGAGCAGTTCTTC
CASSFRLPEQFF
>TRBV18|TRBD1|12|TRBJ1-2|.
TGTGCCAGCTCACCGGACAGGGGTGGCTACACCTTC
CASSPDRGGYTF
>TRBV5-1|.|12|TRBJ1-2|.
TGCGCCAGCAGCTCGGCGGGGGATGGCTACACCTTC
CASSSAGDGYTF
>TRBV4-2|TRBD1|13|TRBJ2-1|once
TGTGCCAGCCGGGACAGAGCACCCAATGAGCAGTTCTTC
CASRDRAPNEQFF
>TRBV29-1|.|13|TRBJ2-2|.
TGCAGCGTTGATTGGCGGGGTACCGGGGAGCTGTTTTTT
CSVDWRGTGELFF
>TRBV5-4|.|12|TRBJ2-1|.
TGTGCCAGCAATATTAGAGGATATGAGCAGTTCTTC
CASNIRGYEQFF
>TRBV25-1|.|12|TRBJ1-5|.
TGTGCCAGCGCATACAGCGATCAGCCCCAGCATTTT
CASAYSDQPQHF
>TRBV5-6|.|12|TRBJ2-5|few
TGTGCCAGCAGCCACGAACAAGAGACCCAGTACTTC
CASSHEQETQYF
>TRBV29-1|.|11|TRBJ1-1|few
TGCAGCGGGGGGATGAACACTGAAGCTTTCTTT
CSGGMNTEAFF
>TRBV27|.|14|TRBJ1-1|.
TGTGCCAGCAGTTGGGGGGGCGGGTACACTGAAGCTTTCTTT
CASSWGGGYTEAFF
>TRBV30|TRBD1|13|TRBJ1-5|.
TGTGCCTGGAGCGCGGACAGGGCCCAGCCCCAGCATTTT
CAWSADRAQPQHF
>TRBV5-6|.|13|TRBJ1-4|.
TGTGCCAGCAGCTTTGAGGGGGTTGAAAAACTGTTTTTT
CASSFEGVEKLFF
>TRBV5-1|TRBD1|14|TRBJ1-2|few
TGCGCCAGCAGTTTTGGACAGGGCGGCTATGGCTACACCTTC
CASSFGQGGYGYTF
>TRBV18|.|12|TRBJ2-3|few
TGTGCCAGCTCACCGGGACTAGATACGCAGTATTTT
CASSPGLDTQYF
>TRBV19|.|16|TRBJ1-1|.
TGTGCCAGTAACTCGGGTTCGGTACTTTCGACCACTGAAGCTTTCTTT
CASNSGSVLSTTEAFF
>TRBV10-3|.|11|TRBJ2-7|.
TGTGCCACCACTTCTGACTACGAGCAGTACTTC
CATTSDYEQYF
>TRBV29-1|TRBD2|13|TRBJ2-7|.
TGCAGCGTTGGGACTAGCGGCGCCTACGAGCAGTACTTC
CSVGTSGAYEQYF
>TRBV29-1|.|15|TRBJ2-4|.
TGCAGCGTTGAGTTGCTGCTGGGGGCCAAAAACATTCAGTACTTC
CSVELLLGAKNIQYF
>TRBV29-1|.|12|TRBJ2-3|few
TGCAGCGTTGAGGTGGGTGCAGATACGCAGTATTTT
CSVEVGADTQYF
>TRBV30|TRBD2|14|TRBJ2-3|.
TGTGCCTGGAGCAGGGGCCGTACTAGCGGGGGGCAGTATTTT
CAWSRGRTSGGQYF
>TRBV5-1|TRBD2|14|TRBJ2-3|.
TGCGCCAGCAGAATCGGGCGGGGGTCAGATACGCAGTATTTT
CASRIGRGSDTQYF
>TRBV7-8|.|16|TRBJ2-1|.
TGTGCCAGCAGCTTAGACAGTCTAGTCACCTACAATGAGCAGTTCTTC
CASSLDSLVTYNEQFF
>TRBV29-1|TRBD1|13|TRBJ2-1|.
TGCAGCGTTGGAGGGGGCGGTATGAATGAGCAGTTCTTC
CSVGGGGMNEQFF
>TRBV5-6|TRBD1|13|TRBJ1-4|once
TGTGCCAGCAGACAGGACAGGGATGAAAAACTGTTTTTT
CASRQDRDEKLFF
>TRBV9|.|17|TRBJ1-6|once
TGTGCCAGCAGCCCCCGGGCGGTCCTGGGTTATAATTCACCCCTCCACTTT
CASSPRAVLGYNSPLHF
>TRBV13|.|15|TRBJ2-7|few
TGTGCCAGCAGCTTAGGCCCAGCAGGAACCTACGAGCAGTACTTC
CASSLGPAGTYEQYF
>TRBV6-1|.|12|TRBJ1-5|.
TGTGCCAGCGGGCCCCGGCCTCAGCCCCAGCATTTT
CASGPRPQPQHF
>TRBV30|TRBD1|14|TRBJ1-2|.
TGTGCCTGGGACCCCTTAGGGACAGGGCATGGCTACACCTTC
CAWDPLGTGHGYTF
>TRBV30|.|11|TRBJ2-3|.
TGTGCCTGGACCCTCGAGGGTACGCAGTATTTT
CAWTLEGTQYF
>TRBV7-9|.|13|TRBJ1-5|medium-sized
TGTGCCAGCAGCGCCGAGGTTAGCCAGCCCCAGCATTTT
CASSAEVSQPQHF
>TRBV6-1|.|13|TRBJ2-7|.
TGTGCCAGCAGTGCAACAGATTTTTACGAGCAGTACTTC
CASSATDFYEQYF
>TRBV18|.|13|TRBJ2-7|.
TGTGCCAGCTCACCACGGACCACCTACGAGCAGTACTTC
CASSPRTTYEQYF
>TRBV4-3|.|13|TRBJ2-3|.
TGCGCCAGCAGCCAAGATTTCGGAGATACGCAGTATTTT
CASSQDFGDTQYF
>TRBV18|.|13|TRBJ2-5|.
TGTGCCAGCTCACCGACAGCCCAAGCGGGCCAGTACTTC
CASSPTAQAGQYF
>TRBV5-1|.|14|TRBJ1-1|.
TGCGCCAGCAGCCTGGGGGGGACGTTCGCTGAAGCTTTCTTT
CASSLGGTFAEAFF